The 27 T cell receptor beta chains listed next were all sequenced from one sample in a study of metastatic and nonmetastatic thyroid tumors. TCRdb called clones again from the PCR reads with MiXCR. The sample lists 20,000 to 25,000 clones; 18% were seen once. All patients reached thyroid surgery having received no treatment beforehand. The sequenced sample was adjacent normal tissue. These receptor sequences come from a male donor with papillary thyroid cancer or a benign thyroid nodule (not recorded which). Some clones in this sample may be carry-over from other donors' samples.

Comment on this clone: The CDR3 ends on some other residue instead of the conserved phenylalanine or tryptophan, so this is likely a read error. The chain recombines TRBV18 with TRBJ2-1; D is possibly TRBD2 (6 bases). The CDR3 is 15 amino acids. CDR1 and CDR2 from the germline V gene are KGHSH and LQKENI. V lost 2 bases and J 6 bases, leaving 14 bases between the germline ends. The CDR3 DNA reads as TGTGCCAGCTCACCAGTGGGAACCGGGAGCAATGAGCAGTTCCTC. Translated, it gives CASSPVGTGSNEQFL.

V gene TRBV12-3 or TRBV12-4 combines with J gene TRBJ2-1; 7 nucleotides align to TRBD2. The CDR3 spans 15 residues. V shed 3 bases and J 14 bases; nucleotides not matched to a gene: 16. CDR3: CASSLAGVNYNGKFF. The CDR3 nucleotides read TGTGCCAGCAGTTTGGCGGGAGTAAACTACAATGGGAAGTTCTTC.

By proportion, this clone is medium-sized. The genes are TRBV12-3 or TRBV12-4 and TRBJ1-2; 8 bases are shared with TRBD1. This CDR3 contains 18 residues. J was trimmed by 7 bases and V by 9 bases; bases with no gene match: 25. CDR3 region: CASYTPSPGTGGFVGYTF. Here the CDR3 DNA reads TGTGCCAGTTACACCCCCTCCCCTGGAACAGGGGGTTTCGTTGGCTACACCTTC.

At least ten counts were recorded for this clone. Germline is not matched at one junction end, which may reflect a read error. The rearrangement uses TRBV7-7 and TRBJ2-1; possible D gene TRBD1, 6 bases. This CDR3 spans 16 amino acids. Germline V gives CDR1 SSHAT, CDR2 FNYEAQ (reference sequence). The CDR3 DNA reads as TGTGCTAGCAGCTTAGGGGGTCCTAACTCCTACAATGAGCAGTTCTTC. This gives the protein CASSLGGPNSYNEQFF.

This clone was counted between two and nine times. V is TRBV6-6 and J is TRBJ2-5; 7 positions agree with TRBD1. The V segment lost 3 bases and the J segment 5 bases; nucleotides outside the gene matches: 6. CDR1 and CDR2 (germline): MNHNY, SVGAGI (reference sequence). The CDR3 has 14 residues. The CDR3 reads CASSYSRGLETQYF. CDR3 coding DNA: TGTGCCAGCAGTTATAGTAGGGGGCTGGAGACCCAGTACTTC.

This clone qualifies as medium-sized. The rearrangement joins TRBV6-1 to TRBJ2-1; D may be TRBD1 (6 bases). The germline V gene encodes CDR1 MNHNS and CDR2 SASEGT. The CDR3 length is 13 residues. V lost 5 bases, J lost 7 bases, and 12 bases lay in between. The DNA for the CDR3 is TGTGCCAGCAGTAAGGGGGTGGTTAATGAGCAGTTCTTC. Amino acid sequence: CASSKGVVNEQFF.

This clone was picked up many times. The V gene is TRBV5-4, the J gene TRBJ2-3; 16 positions agree with TRBD2. This CDR3 is built from 16 residues. Germline V gene lookup returns CDR1 SGHNT and CDR2 YYREEE (reference sequence). Trimming removed 4 bases from V and 7 bases from J; junction bases left unmatched: 6. CDR3: CASSTGTSGGANTQYF. CDR3 DNA sequence: TGTGCCAGCAGCACTGGGACTAGCGGGGGGGCGAATACGCAGTATTTT.

By share of the sample, this clone is medium-sized. The V gene is TRBV6-5, the J gene TRBJ2-7; 10 positions match TRBD1. The V segment lost 2 bases and the J segment 1 base; nucleotides outside the gene matches: 2. The CDR3 totals 15 residues. From germline, CDR1 is MNHEY and CDR2 SVGAGI. CDR3 sequence (DNA): TGTGCCAGCAGTTACCGGGGACAGGGGTCCTACGAGCAGTACTTC. Its protein product is CASSYRGQGSYEQYF.

This clone was counted many times. The chain uses TRBV20-1 and TRBJ2-7, with D perhaps matching TRBD1 (7 bases). V shed 7 bases and J shed 4 bases, with 14 bases lying between them. The germline CDR1 and CDR2 sequences are DFQATT and SNEGSKA (reference sequence). This CDR3 has 12 amino acids. The CDR3 sequence is CSVAGGTYEQYF. The CDR3 DNA reads TGCAGTGTGGCAGGGGGGACTTACGAGCAGTACTTC.

This clone came up many times. This chain links TRBV19 with TRBJ2-7, with a tentative D call TRBD1 (5 bases). CDR1 and CDR2 (germline): LNHDA, SQIVND (reference sequence). Trimming took off 3 bases at V and 3 bases at J, with 18 bases between the two ends. This CDR3 spans 16 amino acids. CDR3 residues: CASSMFVGARRYEQYF. The CDR3 nucleotides read TGTGCCAGTAGTATGTTCGTAGGGGCCCGCCGCTACGAGCAGTACTTC.

This clone showed up many times. A read error is possible here, since a much larger clone lies one base away. Other DNA sequences in this specimen translate into the identical CDR3. The chain has TRBV15 and TRBJ2-7, with D possibly called TRBD1 or TRBD2 (5 bases each). V lost 1 base and J 3 bases, leaving 13 bases between the germline ends. The CDR3 totals 15 residues. CDR1 and CDR2 from the germline V gene are LNHNV and YYDKDF (reference sequence). The CDR3 nucleotides are TGTGCCACCAGCAGAGGGTCGGGACGGAGCTACGAGCAGTACTTC. Amino acids: CATSRGSGRSYEQYF.

The V and J genes are TRBV28 and TRBJ2-1; D ambiguous. This CDR3 contains 15 residues. Germline assignment: CDR1 MDHEN and CDR2 SYDVKM. The V gene lost 6 bases and the J gene lost 0 bases, with 12 bases spanning the gap. In nucleotides, the CDR3 is TGTGCCAGCAGCACCAGAAGACTCTCCTACAATGAGCAGTTCTTC. This translates into CASSTRRLSYNEQFF.

By sample fraction, this clone is medium-sized. The chain couples TRBV27 to TRBJ2-7; tentatively, D is TRBD1 or TRBD2 (5 bases each). This CDR3 is built from 13 residues. Germline assignment: CDR1 MNHEY and CDR2 SMNVEV (reference sequence). Deletions cut 4 bases from V and 7 bases from J, with 14 bases between. The CDR3, as DNA: TGTGCCAGCAGTTCCCCTGGGGGTGGGGAGCAGTACTTC. This codes for CASSSPGGGEQYF.

This clone was detected many times. The rearrangement links TRBV19 to TRBJ1-5; D is undetermined. Germline-derived CDR1 and CDR2 are LNHDA and SQIVND (reference sequence). The CDR3 totals 15 residues. V shed 0 bases and J shed 2 bases, with 8 bases lying between them. Here the CDR3 reads CASSIDEEGNQPQHF. DNA of the CDR3: TGTGCCAGTAGTATAGACGAGGAAGGCAATCAGCCCCAGCATTTT. The entire variable domain, with the rest obtained from reference TRBV19 and TRBJ1-5, is as follows: DGGITQSPKYLFRKEGQNVTLSCEQNLNHDAMYWYRQDPGQGLRLIYYSQIVNDFQKGDIAEGYSVSREKKESFPLTVTSAQKNPTAFYLCASSIDEEGNQPQHFGDGTRLSIL.

This rearrangement joins TRBV6-1 to TRBJ2-6; 7 bases match TRBD2. Per germline, CDR1 MNHNS and CDR2 SASEGT. This CDR3 region has 17 residues. With V trimmed by 6 bases and J by 3 bases, 11 bases remained unmatched. The CDR3 region is CASSPSGAGVGANVLTF. Here the CDR3 DNA reads TGTGCCAGCAGCCCCAGCGGTGCGGGAGTTGGGGCCAACGTCCTGACTTTC.

The chain employs TRBV20-1 and TRBJ2-5, with D possibly being TRBD2 (5 bases). CDR1 DFQATT and CDR2 SNEGSKA come from the germline V gene (reference sequence). This CDR3 contains 13 residues. V lost 4 bases, J lost 6 bases, and 15 bases lay in between. CDR3 residues: CSAMGPLGKTQYF. The CDR3 DNA reads TGCAGTGCTATGGGCCCACTAGGGAAGACCCAGTACTTC.

This clone was seen repeatedly, ten times or more. Other DNA variants within this sample encode the same CDR3. The rearrangement uses TRBV9 and TRBJ2-1; 9 bases match TRBD1. Losses at the gene ends were 2 bases for V and 5 bases for J; bases not matched to a gene: 11. Germline assignment: CDR1 SGDLS and CDR2 YYNGEE. This CDR3 contains 17 residues. CDR3 amino acids: CASSVPDGGQGNNEQFF. Here the CDR3 DNA reads TGTGCCAGCAGCGTGCCCGACGGGGGACAGGGTAACAATGAGCAGTTCTTC.

This clone was detected ten times or more. This chain links TRBV3-1 with TRBJ2-7; D assignment may be TRBD1 or TRBD2 (5 bases each). V was trimmed by 5 bases and J by 8 bases, leaving 16 bases between them. In germline, CDR1 is LGHDT, CDR2 YNNKEL (reference sequence). The length of the CDR3 is 13 residues. CDR3 region: CASSGDADPKQYF. CDR3 DNA sequence: TGTGCCAGCAGCGGGGACGCCGACCCGAAGCAGTACTTC.

The J gene is TRBJ2-7, the V gene TRBV19, with TRBD1 identical over 8 bases. Trimming at V came to 3 bases and at J to 2 bases, leaving 3 bases not matched to a gene. The germline V gene encodes CDR1 LNHDA and CDR2 SQIVND (reference sequence). The CDR3 runs to 14 residues. In DNA, the CDR3 is TGTGCCAGTAGTATGCAGGGGGCCCCCTACGAGCAGTACTTC. Translated: CASSMQGAPYEQYF.

V gene TRBV7-9 combines with J gene TRBJ1-1; unclear D gene. This CDR3 region has 12 residues. The germline gives CDR1 SEHNR, CDR2 FQNEAQ (reference sequence). V gave up 7 bases and J gave up 6 bases, with 12 bases separating them. The DNA of the CDR3 is TGTGCCAGCATGTTAATGACCTCTGAAGCTTTCTTT. Its translation: CASMLMTSEAFF.

There are many counts of this clone. The CDR3 coding sequence is TGCAGTGCCACCCCCCCGTGGAGCGTGAACACTGAAGCTTTCTTT. This translates into CSATPPWSVNTEAFF. V usage is TRBV20-1 and J usage is TRBJ1-1, with no clear D. The CDR3 loop spans 15 amino acids. From germline, CDR1 is DFQATT and CDR2 SNEGSKA (reference sequence). With 6 bases removed from V and 0 bases from J, the gap between germline ends came to 17 bases.

This clone was observed a few times. The chain combines TRBV28 with TRBJ1-1; 11 bases are a match to TRBD1. V gave up 5 bases and J gave up 1 base; unmatched junction bases: 3. Germline loops: CDR1 MDHEN, CDR2 SYDVKM. The CDR3 has 15 amino acids. The CDR3 nucleotides are TGTGCCAGCAGTCCGGGACAGGGGGGGAACACTGAAGCTTTCTTT. Translated: CASSPGQGGNTEAFF.

This clone appeared many times. This chain links TRBV5-1 with TRBJ2-7; no firm D call. From germline, CDR1 is SGHRS and CDR2 YFSETQ. CDR3 size: 15 residues. The V and J ends lost 3 bases and 3 bases respectively, with 16 bases between them. The CDR3 nucleotides are TGCGCCAGCAGCTCAGTTAGAAGGAACTACTACGAGCAGTACGTC. This sequence encodes CASSSVRRNYYEQYV.

The sample holds many counts of this clone. The chain is built from TRBV3-1 and TRBJ2-1; the match to TRBD2 covers 9 bases. CDR1 is LGHDT and CDR2 is YNNKEL in the germline V gene (reference sequence). V lost 1 base to trimming and J lost 6 bases; unmatched junction nucleotides: 4. CDR3 length equals 15 residues. The CDR3 loop reads CASSQGLAGPNEQFF. In DNA, the CDR3 is TGTGCCAGCAGCCAAGGGCTAGCGGGGCCCAATGAGCAGTTCTTC.

There are many counts of this clone. Other DNA sequences of this sample code for an identical CDR3. This sequence joins TRBV2 and TRBJ1-2; D not resolved. Germline V gene data show CDR1 as SNHLY and CDR2 as FYNNEI. The CDR3 consists of 13 residues. Trimming stripped 6 bases from V and 3 bases from J, with 11 bases between. The CDR3 region is CASREISYYGYTF. In nucleotides, the CDR3 is TGTGCCAGCAGGGAGATCAGTTACTATGGCTACACCTTC. The whole variable domain, filled in from reference TRBV2 and TRBJ1-2, reads EPEVTQTPSHQVTQMGQEVILRCVPISNHLYFYWYRQILGQKVEFLVSFYNNEISEKSEIFDDQFSVERPDGSNFTLKIRSTKLEDSAMYFCASREISYYGYTFGSGTRLTVV.

In this sample, this clone turned up many times. This chain uses TRBV7-8 with TRBJ2-2; 10 bases are a match to TRBD1. CDR3 length: 15 amino acids. The germline CDR1 and CDR2 sequences are SGHVS and FQNEAQ. V gave up 4 bases and J gave up 1 base; unmatched junction bases: 0. CDR3 residues: CASSWDRGNTGELFF. The CDR3 DNA sequence: TGTGCCAGCAGCTGGGACAGGGGGAACACCGGGGAGCTGTTTTTT.

Concerning this clone itself: The CDR3 end shows no conserved phenylalanine or tryptophan, and so a read error is likely. J is TRBJ1-3 and V is TRBV11-1, with D possibly matching TRBD1 (6 bases). Germline CDR1 is SGHAT and CDR2 is FQDESV (reference sequence). The CDR3 spans 16 residues. V lost 4 bases, J lost 0 bases, and 13 bases lay in between. The CDR3 loop is CASSSVTGFSGNTIYL. CDR3 nucleotides: TGTGCCAGCAGCTCTGTAACAGGGTTCTCTGGAAACACCATATATCTT.